This T cell receptor beta chain was obtained from a study of T cell responses to AZD1222 COVID-19 vaccine. Whole-study results and caveats: Unmutated regions of variants are reportedly targeted by nearly half of spike-specific TCRs.

The CDR3 loop spans 14 amino acids. V was trimmed by 8 bases and J by 0 bases, leaving 8 bases between them. Germline loops: CDR1 MDHEN, CDR2 SYDVKM. The repertoire was sequenced with immunoSEQ multiplex PCR; TCRdb's copy has only in-frame clones and lacks some. The sample has fewer than 200,000 clones, approximately 90% seen once. Turning to this clone: Its antigen remains unknown.

V and J are TRBV28 and TRBJ1-6, with unresolved D. The TCR comes from an adult in good health. The sample here was peripheral blood, taken on day 0 of AZD1222 vaccination. CDR3 nucleotides: TGTGCCAGCGCCCCCAGCTCCTATAATTCACCCCTCCACTTT. This gives the protein CASAPSSYNSPLHF. The complete variable domain, with remaining parts taken from reference TRBV28 and TRBJ1-6, reads DVKVTQSSRYLVKRTGEKVFLECVQDMDHENMFWYRQDPGLGLRLIYFSYDVKMKEKGDIPEGYSVSREKKERFSLILESASTNQTSMYLCASAPSSYNSPLHFGNGTRLTVT.